The rows below give T cell receptor beta chains drawn from one sample of a study of blood T cell repertoires in COVID-19. Only in-frame clones appear in the TCRdb table, and some are missing; sequencing was by immunoSEQ multiplex PCR. The profile shows 25,000 to 35,000 clones, approximately 80% of them singletons. Sequencing used peripheral blood. These receptors were obtained from a man between 65 and 85 years old with active COVID-19. Each CDR3 is given with its conserved first and last residue. The D gene is left open where the match is weak. The size field is filled for only some rows; it gives once, few, many or a size class.

CDR3 DNA: TGTGCCAGCAGCTTTTATGGACTAGCAGAGACCCAGTACTTC
CDR3 protein: CASSFYGLAETQYF
J gene: TRBJ2-5
D gene: TRBD2
V gene: TRBV7-9
clone size: NA

CDR3 DNA: TGTGCCAGCAAAGATGTCCTGGGCGATAATGAAAAACTGTTTTTT
CDR3 protein: CASKDVLGDNEKLFF
J gene: TRBJ1-4
D gene: NA
V gene: TRBV6-5
clone size: once

CDR3 DNA: TGCGCCACTCGGGACAGGGCAGATACGCAGTATTTT
CDR3 protein: CATRDRADTQYF
J gene: TRBJ2-3
D gene: TRBD1
V gene: TRBV5-1
clone size: NA

CDR3 DNA: TGTGCCAGCAGCCTGAAGACAGGGGGTAACTATGGCTACACCTTC
CDR3 protein: CASSLKTGGNYGYTF
J gene: TRBJ1-2
D gene: TRBD1
V gene: TRBV6-5
clone size: NA

CDR3 DNA: TGTGCCAGCTCACCATGGACAGGGCCCTACGAGCAGTACTTC
CDR3 protein: CASSPWTGPYEQYF
J gene: TRBJ2-7
D gene: TRBD1
V gene: TRBV18
clone size: once

CDR3 DNA: TGTGCCAGCAGCACGCCCGGGACAGGGACGTCGAACACCGGGGAGCTGTTTTTT
CDR3 protein: CASSTPGTGTSNTGELFF
J gene: TRBJ2-2
D gene: TRBD1
V gene: TRBV5-4
clone size: NA

CDR3 DNA: TGTGCCAGCAGTTGGAGGCTAGCGGGGGGGCCCAATGAGCAGTTCTTC
CDR3 protein: CASSWRLAGGPNEQFF
J gene: TRBJ2-1
D gene: TRBD2
V gene: TRBV27
clone size: NA

CDR3 DNA: TGCGCCAGCAGCCAAGATCTCAGGGGGCGGACTGAAGCTTTCTTT
CDR3 protein: CASSQDLRGRTEAFF
J gene: TRBJ1-1
D gene: TRBD1
V gene: TRBV4-3
clone size: NA

CDR3 DNA: TGTGCCAGCAGCCCAATGGCCTCTGGGGCCAACGTCCTGACTTTC
CDR3 protein: CASSPMASGANVLTF
J gene: TRBJ2-6
D gene: NA
V gene: TRBV5-6
clone size: NA

CDR3 DNA: TGCGCCAGCAGTGAAACCAAATCGGGACTATACAATGAGCAGTTCTTC
CDR3 protein: CASSETKSGLYNEQFF
J gene: TRBJ2-1
D gene: TRBD2
V gene: TRBV10-1
clone size: NA

CDR3 DNA: TGTGCCAGTAACCCGGGACAGGGACTTGGAAACACCATATATTTT
CDR3 protein: CASNPGQGLGNTIYF
J gene: TRBJ1-3
D gene: TRBD1
V gene: TRBV19
clone size: once

CDR3 DNA: TGTGCCAGCAGCTTACAGGGGTCCAGCGGCAATCAGCCCCAGCATTTT
CDR3 protein: CASSLQGSSGNQPQHF
J gene: TRBJ1-5
D gene: NA
V gene: TRBV7-2
clone size: NA

CDR3 DNA: TGTGCCAGTAGTTCGGGACAGACCAACACTGAAGCTTTCTTT
CDR3 protein: CASSSGQTNTEAFF
J gene: TRBJ1-1
D gene: TRBD1
V gene: TRBV19
clone size: NA

CDR3 DNA: TGTGCCATAACAAGCGGGGCGAACACCGGGGAGCTGTTTTTT
CDR3 protein: CAITSGANTGELFF
J gene: TRBJ2-2
D gene: TRBD2
V gene: TRBV10-3
clone size: once

CDR3 DNA: TGTGCCATCAGTGAGTACGCGGACACCGGGGAGCTGTTTTTT
CDR3 protein: CAISEYADTGELFF
J gene: TRBJ2-2
D gene: NA
V gene: TRBV10-3
clone size: NA

CDR3 DNA: TGTGCCAGCGGGACAGGGCGTACACCCCTCCACTTT
CDR3 protein: CASGTGRTPLHF
J gene: TRBJ1-6
D gene: TRBD1
V gene: TRBV28
clone size: NA

CDR3 DNA: TGTGCCAGCAGCCTGGCGGCGCGCACAGATACGCAGTATTTT
CDR3 protein: CASSLAARTDTQYF
J gene: TRBJ2-3
D gene: NA
V gene: TRBV7-9
clone size: NA

CDR3 DNA: TGTGCCAGCAGCATCGGGGGGGAGACCTACAATGAGCAGTTCTTC
CDR3 protein: CASSIGGETYNEQFF
J gene: TRBJ2-1
D gene: TRBD2
V gene: TRBV7-2
clone size: NA

CDR3 DNA: TGTGCCAGCAGACAGGGAATAGGGGCGGATCAGCCCCAGCATTTT
CDR3 protein: CASRQGIGADQPQHF
J gene: TRBJ1-5
D gene: NA
V gene: TRBV2
clone size: NA

CDR3 DNA: TGTGCCAGCAGTCTCTCGGGGACAGGGAGCTATGGCTACACCTTC
CDR3 protein: CASSLSGTGSYGYTF
J gene: TRBJ1-2
D gene: TRBD1
V gene: TRBV28
clone size: NA

CDR3 DNA: TGTGCCAGCAGTTATATGGAGACCCAGTACTTC
CDR3 protein: CASSYMETQYF
J gene: TRBJ2-5
D gene: NA
V gene: TRBV6-5
clone size: NA

CDR3 DNA: TGTGCCACCTGGGACACCTCAGCCCCATATGGCTACACCTTC
CDR3 protein: CATWDTSAPYGYTF
J gene: TRBJ1-2
D gene: NA
V gene: TRBV15
clone size: NA

CDR3 DNA: TGTGCCAGCAGCCCCTACCCACGCGTGTCCTACGAGCAGTACTTC
CDR3 protein: CASSPYPRVSYEQYF
J gene: TRBJ2-7
D gene: NA
V gene: TRBV14
clone size: NA

CDR3 DNA: TGTGCCAGCAGTGAAGCAGGACTTCGAGGGCTCCGGCGGGAAAAACTGTTTTTT
CDR3 protein: CASSEAGLRGLRREKLFF
J gene: TRBJ1-4
D gene: NA
V gene: TRBV6-1
clone size: NA

CDR3 DNA: TGTGCCACCAGTGATTTGGACGGGGGGCGATCCTATGGCTACACCTTC
CDR3 protein: CATSDLDGGRSYGYTF
J gene: TRBJ1-2
D gene: NA
V gene: TRBV24-1
clone size: NA